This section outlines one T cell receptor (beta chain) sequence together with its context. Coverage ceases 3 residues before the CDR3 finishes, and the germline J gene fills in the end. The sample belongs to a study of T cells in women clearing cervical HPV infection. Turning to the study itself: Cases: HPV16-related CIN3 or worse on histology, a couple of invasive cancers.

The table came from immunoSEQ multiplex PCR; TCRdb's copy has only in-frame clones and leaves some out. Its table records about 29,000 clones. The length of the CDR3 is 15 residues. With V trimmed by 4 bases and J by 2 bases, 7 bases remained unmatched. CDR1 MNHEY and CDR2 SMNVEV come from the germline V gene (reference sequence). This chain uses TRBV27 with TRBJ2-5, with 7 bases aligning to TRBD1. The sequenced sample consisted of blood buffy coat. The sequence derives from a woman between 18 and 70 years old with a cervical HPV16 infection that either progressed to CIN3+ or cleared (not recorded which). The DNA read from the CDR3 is TGTGCCAGCAGTTCGCCCGGACAGGCTCAAGAGACC. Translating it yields CASSSPGQAQET. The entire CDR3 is CASSSPGQAQETQYF.